The rows below give T cell receptor beta chains drawn from one sample of a study of identical twins. TCRdb reanalysed the 5' RACE reads using MiXCR and keeps one entry per CDR3 protein. The sample records about 530,000 distinct CDR3 sequences, 20% to 25% being singletons. This same sample was also taken into another study, of yellow fever vaccine responses in identical twins.

The source material was CD4+ T cells sorted from blood. These receptors all come from a woman under 30 in good health. CDR3s include the opening cysteine and the closing phenylalanine or tryptophan. D genes are given only for firm matches. Clone size is given for some rows only: seen once, a few or many times, or a class if the clone is expanded.

CASSVGGQGVQETQYF TGTGCCAGCAGCGTAGGGGGACAGGGTGTCCAGGAGACCCAGTACTTC TRBD1 TRBV9 - TRBJ2-5
CSARDFQSSYEQYF TGCAGTGCTAGAGATTTTCAGAGCTCCTACGAGCAGTACTTC - TRBV20-1 - TRBJ2-7
CASSRSPNNEQFF TGTGCCAGCAGCCGATCCCCCAACAATGAGCAGTTCTTC - TRBV9 - TRBJ2-1
CASSETSGRATDTQYF TGTGCCAGCAGTGAAACTAGCGGGAGGGCCACAGATACGCAGTATTTT TRBD2 TRBV6-4 few TRBJ2-3
CASSDPSGRTDTQYF TGTGCCAGCAGTGATCCTAGCGGGAGGACAGATACGCAGTATTTT TRBD2 TRBV6-1 - TRBJ2-3
CSARDGTGNTEAFF TGCAGTGCTAGAGATGGAACAGGGAACACTGAAGCTTTCTTT - TRBV20-1 - TRBJ1-1
CASSLAGTDVTGELFF TGTGCCAGCAGCTTGGCAGGGACAGATGTAACCGGGGAGCTGTTTTTT TRBD1 TRBV5-5 few TRBJ2-2
CSATGQGNTGELFF TGCAGCGCGACCGGACAGGGGAACACCGGGGAGCTGTTTTTT TRBD1 TRBV29-1 few TRBJ2-2
CASSLVLASGTDTQYF TGCGCCAGCAGCTTGGTGCTAGCGTCGGGCACAGATACGCAGTATTTT - TRBV5-1 - TRBJ2-3
CASSLDSGDAETQYF TGCGCCAGCAGCTTGGATTCGGGAGACGCAGAGACCCAGTACTTC - TRBV5-1 few TRBJ2-5
CASSLVQGVNTGELFF TGTGCCAGCAGCTTAGTACAGGGGGTGAACACCGGGGAGCTGTTTTTT TRBD1 TRBV11-2 few TRBJ2-2
CASSLAFPGELFF TGTGCCAGCAGCTTAGCGTTCCCCGGGGAGCTGTTTTTT - TRBV7-6 - TRBJ2-2
CSASGSRYEQYF TGCAGTGCTAGCGGGAGTAGGTACGAGCAGTACTTC - TRBV20-1 many TRBJ2-7
CASRLLGQGAGELFF TGTGCCAGCAGACTCCTCGGACAGGGTGCCGGGGAGCTGTTTTTT TRBD1 TRBV5-6 - TRBJ2-2
CASSLESGGAERETQYF TGTGCCAGCAGTTTAGAGAGCGGGGGGGCCGAGCGGGAGACCCAGTACTTC TRBD2 TRBV12-3/TRBV12-4 - TRBJ2-5
CASRPPGAGGNEQFF TGTGCCAGCAGACCCCCCGGGGCAGGGGGCAATGAGCAGTTCTTC TRBD1 TRBV28 - TRBJ2-1
CASSLYRGGSSYNEQFF TGCGCCAGCAGCCTCTATCGGGGCGGGAGCTCCTACAATGAGCAGTTCTTC TRBD2 TRBV4-1 - TRBJ2-1
CASSFGGLSGNTIYF TGTGCCAGCAGTTTCGGGGGTCTCTCTGGAAACACCATATATTTT - TRBV12-3/TRBV12-4 few TRBJ1-3